These 10 T cell receptor beta chains came from one sample sequenced in a study of blood T cell repertoires in COVID-19. The assay was immunoSEQ multiplex PCR, and TCRdb's table has in-frame clones only and misses some. In the table there are 300,000 to 400,000 clones, approximately 87% of which are singletons. Sequencing was carried out using peripheral blood. The receptors were gathered from a woman aged 55-70 years with COVID-19, enrolled during active disease.

The chain uses TRBV11-2 and TRBJ2-4; possibly TRBD1 for D (5 bases). The ends were cut back, 5 bases at V and 7 bases at J, with 9 bases in the middle. Germline CDR1 SGHAT, CDR2 FQNNGV. The CDR3 has 12 residues. The CDR3 region is CASSRAGNIQYF. The DNA for the CDR3 is TGTGCCAGCAGCCGGGCAGGGAACATTCAGTACTTC.

The chain uses TRBV6-5 and TRBJ2-3; D remains unclear. V gave up 4 bases and J gave up 0 bases, with 11 bases separating them. This CDR3 has 15 residues. Germline loops: CDR1 MNHEY, CDR2 SVGAGI. CDR3 residues: CASSFLSLSTDTQYF. In DNA, the CDR3 is TGTGCCAGCAGTTTTCTTTCCTTGAGCACAGATACGCAGTATTTT.

The V gene is TRBV5-5, the J gene TRBJ2-7, with D possibly matching TRBD2 (5 bases). CDR3 size: 14 residues. Germline V gives CDR1 SGHKS, CDR2 YYEKEE (reference sequence). The V end was cut by 4 bases, the J end by 5 bases, with 16 bases between. Written as DNA, the CDR3 is TGTGCCAGCAGCCTCAAGCACGGGGTGGACGAGCAGTACTTC. Its protein product is CASSLKHGVDEQYF.

The CDR3 reads CASTAGRDQPQHF. As DNA, the CDR3 is TGTGCCAGCACGGCGGGGAGAGATCAGCCCCAGCATTTT. The chain has TRBV2 and TRBJ1-5, with no clear D. This CDR3 contains 13 residues. The germline V gene has CDR1 SNHLY and CDR2 FYNNEI. Trimming cost V 7 bases and J 5 bases, with 12 bases left between them.

The chain uses TRBV19 and TRBJ2-7, with TRBD2 matching 13 bases. The CDR3 sequence is 16 residues long. Germline-derived CDR1 and CDR2 are LNHDA and SQIVND (reference sequence). V gave up 3 bases and J gave up 2 bases; unmatched junction bases: 4. The CDR3 loop reads CASSIPTSGGTYEQYF. The CDR3 DNA sequence: TGTGCCAGTAGTATCCCGACTAGCGGGGGGACCTACGAGCAGTACTTC.

The CDR3 sequence: CASSQVPSGGATDTQYF. The CDR3 DNA sequence: TGTGCCAGCAGCCAAGTTCCTAGCGGGGGGGCGACAGATACGCAGTATTTT. The chain recombines TRBV4-2 with TRBJ2-3; 12 positions agree with TRBD2. Per germline, CDR1 LGHNA and CDR2 YNFKEQ. V trimming: 1 base; J trimming: 3 bases; junction bases outside the gene matches: 5. The CDR3 has 17 amino acids.

In this sample, this clone turned up once. The chain uses TRBV2 and TRBJ1-2; a possible D gene is TRBD1 (6 bases). The V gene lost 2 bases and the J gene lost 4 bases, with 8 bases spanning the gap. The CDR3 consists of 13 residues. CDR1 and CDR2 from the germline V gene are SNHLY and FYNNEI. CDR3 region: CASSERGFYGYTF. The CDR3 DNA reads as TGTGCCAGCAGTGAAAGGGGGTTCTATGGCTACACCTTC. Based on the CDR3 plus reference TRBV2 and TRBJ1-2, the full variable domain is EPEVTQTPSHQVTQMGQEVILRCVPISNHLYFYWYRQILGQKVEFLVSFYNNEISEKSEIFDDQFSVERPDGSNFTLKIRSTKLEDSAMYFCASSERGFYGYTFGSGTRLTVV.

The chain is built from TRBV19 and TRBJ1-2, with D hard to call. The V end was cut by 5 bases, the J end by 2 bases, with 15 bases between. The CDR3 contains 15 residues. Germline-derived CDR1 and CDR2 are LNHDA and SQIVND (reference sequence). The CDR3 reads CASSPLSPKNYGYTF. CDR3 DNA sequence: TGTGCCAGTAGTCCCCTATCCCCAAAGAACTATGGCTACACCTTC.

This sequence joins TRBV7-3 and TRBJ2-1, with TRBD1 matching 8 bases. V dropped 0 bases and J dropped 7; count of bases not matched to a gene: 11. The CDR3 sequence is 17 residues long. Germline assignment: CDR1 SGHTA and CDR2 FQGTGA. CDR3: CASSLTSGRGPANEQFF. In DNA, the CDR3 is TGTGCCAGCAGCTTAACGTCTGGCAGGGGGCCTGCTAATGAGCAGTTCTTC. The full variable domain, its missing parts supplied by reference TRBV7-3 and TRBJ2-1, is GAGVSQTPSNKVTEKGKYVELRCDPISGHTALYWYRQSLGQGPEFLIYFQGTGAADDSGLPNDRFFAVRPEGSVSTLKIQRTERGDSAVYLCASSLTSGRGPANEQFFGPGTRLTVL.

This clone has just one count. The chain has TRBV5-1 and TRBJ2-5; D is possibly TRBD2 (7 bases). V shed 0 bases and J shed 5 bases, with 20 bases lying between them. CDR1 SGHRS and CDR2 YFSETQ come from the germline V gene. This CDR3 has 17 residues. The CDR3 loop reads CASSLDWLAGARETQYF. CDR3 coding DNA: TGCGCCAGCAGCTTGGATTGGCTGGCGGGGGCCAGGGAGACCCAGTACTTC.